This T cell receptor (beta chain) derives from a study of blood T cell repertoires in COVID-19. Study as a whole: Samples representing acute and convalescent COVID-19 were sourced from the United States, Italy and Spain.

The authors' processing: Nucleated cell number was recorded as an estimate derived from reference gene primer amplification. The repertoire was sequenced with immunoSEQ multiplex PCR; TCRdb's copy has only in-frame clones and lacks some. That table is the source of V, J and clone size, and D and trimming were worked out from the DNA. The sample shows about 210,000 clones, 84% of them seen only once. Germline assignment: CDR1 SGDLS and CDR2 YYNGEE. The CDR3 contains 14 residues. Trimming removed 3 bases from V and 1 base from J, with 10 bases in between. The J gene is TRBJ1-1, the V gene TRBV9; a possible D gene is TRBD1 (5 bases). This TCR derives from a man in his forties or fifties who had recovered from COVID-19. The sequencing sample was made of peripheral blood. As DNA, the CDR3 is TGTGCCAGCAGCGCCAATCAGGGGAACACTGAAGCTTTCTTT. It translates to CASSANQGNTEAFF.